The 31 T cell receptor beta chains below were found in one sample sequenced in a study of STAT5B mutations in CD4+ large granular lymphocyte leukemia. The method was immunoSEQ multiplex PCR; TCRdb's version includes in-frame clones alone and lacks a portion of them. The repertoire holds 25,000 to 30,000 clones, with 78% as singletons. Sequences were obtained from CD4+ T cells from blood buffy coats. The origin of the receptors is a human donor in good health.

The chain uses TRBV6-1 and TRBJ1-5; 8 bases are shared with TRBD1. Germline V gene lookup returns CDR1 MNHNS and CDR2 SASEGT. Trimming took 5 bases from V and 4 from J; bases not matched to a gene: 1. This CDR3 has 13 residues. The CDR3 loop is CASSWTGNQPQHF. For the CDR3, the DNA is TGTGCCAGCAGTTGGACAGGGAATCAGCCCCAGCATTTT.

This chain uses TRBV5-4 with TRBJ2-1; 9 nucleotides match TRBD2. CDR1 is SGHNT and CDR2 is YYREEE in the germline V gene (reference sequence). The CDR3 is 15 residues long. The V segment lost 0 bases and the J segment 3 bases; nucleotides outside the gene matches: 1. The CDR3 nucleotides read TGTGCCAGCAGCTTGGGACTAGCGGACTACAATGAGCAGTTCTTC. Protein: CASSLGLADYNEQFF.

This clone was counted once. The rearrangement uses TRBV28 and TRBJ1-4; D gene uncertain. The V end was cut by 8 bases, the J end by 10 bases, with 32 bases between. The length of the CDR3 is 18 residues. Germline CDR1 reads MDHEN; CDR2 reads SYDVKM. The CDR3 is CASCLTGAEGSRIGKLFF. In nucleotides, the CDR3 is TGTGCCAGCTGTCTTACCGGAGCAGAGGGCTCAAGAATTGGAAAACTGTTTTTT.

The rearrangement uses TRBV10-3 and TRBJ2-7, with TRBD2 matching 7 bases. Trimming at V came to 0 bases and at J to 4 bases, leaving 9 bases not matched to a gene. The CDR3 has 16 amino acids. Germline V gene data show CDR1 as ENHRY and CDR2 as SYGVKD. CDR3 residues: CAISESTGRGGYEQYV. CDR3 DNA sequence: TGTGCCATCAGTGAGTCCACGGGACGGGGAGGGTACGAGCAGTACGTC.

The chain carries TRBV9 and TRBJ1-1; 7 nucleotides line up with TRBD1. CDR1 is SGDLS, CDR2 YYNGEE, per germline. Trimming cost V 4 bases and J 1 base; bases outside gene matches: 7. CDR3 length equals 15 residues. The CDR3 coding sequence is TGTGCCAGCAGCCCCGGACAGGCCTCGAACACTGAAGCTTTCTTT. Protein: CASSPGQASNTEAFF.

The J gene is TRBJ2-3, the V gene TRBV7-2; D ambiguous. The V and J ends lost 2 bases and 4 bases respectively, with 7 bases between them. The CDR3 spans 13 residues. In germline, CDR1 is SGHTA, CDR2 FQGNSA. CDR3 nucleotide sequence: TGTGCCAGCAGCTTAATTGGGCCAGATACGCAGTATTTT. This sequence encodes CASSLIGPDTQYF.

A few counts support this clone. V is TRBV27 and J is TRBJ1-2; D perhaps matches TRBD1 (6 bases). The germline V gene encodes CDR1 MNHEY and CDR2 SMNVEV (reference sequence). Trimming removed 6 bases from V and 4 bases from J, with 12 bases in between. The CDR3 spans 13 residues. The CDR3 here is CASSFSGAYGYTF. The CDR3 DNA reads TGTGCCAGCAGCTTCTCAGGGGCCTATGGCTACACCTTC.

The chain has TRBV10-3 and TRBJ1-1; D gene ambiguous. The V end lost 4 bases, the J end lost 0 bases, and 3 bases lay between the germline ends. This CDR3 has 12 residues. The V gene's germline CDR1 is ENHRY and CDR2 SYGVKD. CDR3: CAISVMNTEAFF. The CDR3 DNA follows: TGTGCCATCAGTGTGATGAACACTGAAGCTTTCTTT.

This clone was counted once. The rearrangement joins TRBV5-1 to TRBJ2-3; perhaps TRBD2 as D (5 bases). The CDR3 has 14 amino acids. Germline loops: CDR1 SGHRS, CDR2 YFSETQ. V was clipped by 0 bases and J by 0 bases, with 5 bases between them. Here the CDR3 DNA reads TGCGCCAGCAGCTTGGCGGGAAGCACAGATACGCAGTATTTT. This sequence encodes CASSLAGSTDTQYF.

This chain uses TRBV29-1 with TRBJ2-3; D remains ambiguous. The ends were cut back, 0 bases at V and 2 bases at J, with 6 bases in the middle. In germline, CDR1 is SQVTM, CDR2 ANQGSEA. This CDR3 contains 13 residues. The CDR3 sequence is CSVEEPYTDTQYF. Written as DNA, the CDR3 is TGCAGCGTTGAAGAACCCTACACAGATACGCAGTATTTT.

This chain links TRBV20-1 with TRBJ2-1, with D unresolved. CDR3 length equals 11 residues. Germline values: CDR1 DFQATT, CDR2 SNEGSKA (reference sequence). Trimming stripped 5 bases from V and 6 bases from J, with 8 bases between. The chain's CDR3 is CSAPRVNEQFF. The CDR3 DNA follows: TGCAGTGCTCCCAGAGTCAATGAGCAGTTCTTC.

The chain has TRBV28 and TRBJ1-2, with 10 nucleotides matching TRBD1. Per germline, CDR1 MDHEN and CDR2 SYDVKM. This CDR3 has 16 amino acids. With 5 bases clipped from V and 4 bases from J, the junction kept 10 bases outside the gene matches. The CDR3 spells CASSLQLGQGSYGYTF. CDR3 sequence (DNA): TGTGCCAGCAGTCTCCAGTTGGGACAGGGGAGCTATGGCTACACCTTC.

The count of this clone is one. V is TRBV2 and J is TRBJ2-3; 12 positions match TRBD2. J gave up 3 bases and V 7 bases, and 14 bases lay outside the gene matches. The CDR3 runs to 18 residues. Germline CDR1 and CDR2: SNHLY and FYNNEI. This CDR3 is CASTERTSGTGRTDTQYF. The CDR3 DNA reads TGTGCCAGCACCGAGAGGACTAGCGGGACAGGGAGGACAGATACGCAGTATTTT.

The gene calls are TRBV5-1 and TRBJ2-1; 7 bases fit TRBD1. The germline V gene encodes CDR1 SGHRS and CDR2 YFSETQ. After removal of 4 bases from V and 4 bases from J, the junction contained 8 bases not matched to a gene. The CDR3 extends over 15 amino acids. In nucleotides, the CDR3 is TGCGCCAGCAGCGCAATGACAGGGAAGTACAATGAGCAGTTCTTC. Protein: CASSAMTGKYNEQFF.

V is TRBV21-1 and J is TRBJ2-1; TRBD1 was called by the table and not checked on the DNA. TRBV21-1 is reported as a pseudogene. The CDR3 contains 14 residues. The CDR3 DNA sequence: TGTGCCAGCAACGACAGGAGCTCCTACAATGAGCAGTTCTTC. It codes for CASNDRSSYNEQFF.

This sequence joins TRBV15 and TRBJ2-1; D is unclear. From germline, CDR1 is LNHNV and CDR2 YYDKDF (reference sequence). The V and J ends lost 3 bases and 4 bases respectively, with 10 bases between them. The CDR3 length is 14 residues. The CDR3 is CATSSPMKYNEQFF. The CDR3 DNA sequence: TGTGCCACCAGCAGCCCGATGAAGTACAATGAGCAGTTCTTC. Using reference TRBV15 and TRBJ2-1 for the parts outside the CDR3, the full variable domain is DAMVIQNPRYQVTQFGKPVTLSCSQTLNHNVMYWYQQKSSQAPKLLFHYYDKDFNNEADTPDNFQSRRPNTSFCFLDIRSPGLGDTAMYLCATSSPMKYNEQFFGPGTRLTVL.

This sequence joins TRBV4-2 and TRBJ2-2, with 7 nucleotides matching TRBD2. V lost 0 bases to trimming and J lost 0 bases; unmatched junction nucleotides: 1. The V gene's germline CDR1 is LGHNA and CDR2 YNFKEQ. This CDR3 contains 16 residues. The CDR3 nucleotides are TGTGCCAGCAGCCAAGAACTAGCGTCGAACACCGGGGAGCTGTTTTTT. It codes for CASSQELASNTGELFF.

The rearrangement joins TRBV19 to TRBJ1-2; tentatively, D is TRBD1 (6 bases). The germline CDR1 and CDR2 sequences are LNHDA and SQIVND (reference sequence). The CDR3 contains 14 residues. The germline V and J ends were trimmed by 5 bases and 8 bases, with 18 bases remaining between them. CDR3 amino acids: CASSPQTGFGGYTF. The DNA for the CDR3 is TGTGCCAGTAGTCCCCAAACAGGGTTTGGCGGCTACACCTTC.

The rearrangement joins TRBV29-1 to TRBJ1-1; perhaps TRBD1 as D (5 bases). Trimming took off 4 bases at V and 0 bases at J, with 9 bases between the two ends. Germline V gene lookup returns CDR1 SQVTM and CDR2 ANQGSEA. The CDR3 contains 13 residues. CDR3: CSVAREMNTEAFF. In nucleotides, the CDR3 is TGCAGCGTTGCCAGGGAGATGAACACTGAAGCTTTCTTT. The full variable domain, completed using reference TRBV29-1 and TRBJ1-1, is SAVISQKPSRDICQRGTSLTIQCQVDSQVTMMFWYRQQPGQSLTLIATANQGSEATYESGFVIDKFPISRPNLTFSTLTVSNMSPEDSSIYLCSVAREMNTEAFFGQGTRLTVV.

The chain employs TRBV6-1 and TRBJ1-5; D remains unclear. Germline-derived CDR1 and CDR2 are MNHNS and SASEGT. V was trimmed by 1 base and J by 0 bases, leaving 7 bases between them. This CDR3 has 15 amino acids. As DNA, the CDR3 is TGTGCCAGCAGTGAAGTGGGTATTAGCAATCAGCCCCAGCATTTT. Translation gives CASSEVGISNQPQHF.

The rearrangement joins TRBV7-2 to TRBJ2-2; D is unclear. The CDR3 is made up of 14 amino acids. Between the trimmed V and J ends, which lost 3 bases and 1 base, there was a span of 6 bases. In germline, CDR1 is SGHTA, CDR2 FQGNSA. CDR3 loop: CASSFSRNTGELFF. The CDR3 DNA reads TGTGCCAGCAGCTTCTCACGGAACACCGGGGAGCTGTTTTTT.

The chain links TRBV11-2 to TRBJ1-3; TRBD1 might be the D (6 bases). Germline V gives CDR1 SGHAT, CDR2 FQNNGV. This CDR3 has 15 residues. The V and J ends lost 1 base and 4 bases respectively, with 11 bases between them. CDR3 DNA sequence: TGTGCCAGCAGCTTAGCCACCGACAGGGGAAACACCATATATTTT. Translation: CASSLATDRGNTIYF.

This rearrangement joins TRBV6-5 to TRBJ1-2, with unresolved D. The CDR3 covers 12 residues. V was trimmed by 5 bases and J by 8 bases, leaving 12 bases between them. The germline V gene has CDR1 MNHEY and CDR2 SVGAGI. The CDR3 sequence: CASSRSPAGYTF. The CDR3 region has the DNA TGTGCCAGCAGTCGGTCCCCGGCAGGCTACACCTTC.

This clone has a handful of counts. This chain links TRBV7-2 with TRBJ2-2; 8 nucleotides match TRBD1. Germline CDR1 SGHTA, CDR2 FQGNSA. J was trimmed by 2 bases and V by 5 bases; bases with no gene match: 7. This CDR3 is 16 amino acids long. CDR3 DNA: TGTGCCAGCAGCCTCAGGCCAGGGGGCAACACCGGGGAGCTGTTTTTT. Amino acids: CASSLRPGGNTGELFF. The complete variable domain, with remaining parts taken from reference TRBV7-2 and TRBJ2-2, reads GAGVSQSPSNKVTEKGKDVELRCDPISGHTALYWYRQSLGQGLEFLIYFQGNSAPDKSGLPSDRFSAERTGGSVSTLTIQRTQQEDSAVYLCASSLRPGGNTGELFFGEGSRLTVL.

The chain has TRBV7-2 and TRBJ2-1; no firm D call. Per the germline V gene, CDR1 is SGHTA and CDR2 is FQGNSA. The CDR3 is 13 residues long. The germline V and J ends were trimmed by 0 bases and 5 bases, with 5 bases remaining between them. The DNA of the CDR3 is TGTGCCAGCAGCTTAGCCAGAAACAATGAGCAGTTCTTC. Protein sequence: CASSLARNNEQFF.

This clone was counted between two and nine times. The chain is built from TRBV4-2 and TRBJ2-7, with 7 positions matching TRBD2. The CDR3 runs to 13 residues. Per germline, CDR1 LGHNA and CDR2 YNFKEQ. V lost 4 bases, J lost 2 bases, and 2 bases stayed unmatched. The CDR3 nucleotides are TGTGCCAGCAGCCCGGGGGGTACCTACGAGCAGTACTTC. Translating gives CASSPGGTYEQYF.

The chain couples TRBV27 to TRBJ2-3, with 8 bases matching TRBD2. Germline values: CDR1 MNHEY, CDR2 SMNVEV (reference sequence). V lost 4 bases, J lost 1 base, and 7 bases stayed unmatched. This CDR3 is built from 16 residues. Written as DNA, the CDR3 is TGTGCCAGCAGTTCCAACGGGGGGGCCGGCACAGATACGCAGTATTTT. This sequence encodes CASSSNGGAGTDTQYF.

This clone occurred once. The CDR3, as DNA: TGTGCCACCAGCAGAGGGGACAGGGGGAACTATGGCTACACCTTC. Translated, it gives CATSRGDRGNYGYTF. The chain recombines TRBV15 with TRBJ1-2; 11 nucleotides match TRBD1. The CDR3 spans 15 residues. The trim removed 1 base at V and 2 bases at J, leaving 0 bases unmatched. Per germline, CDR1 LNHNV and CDR2 YYDKDF (reference sequence).

This clone was observed once. This chain uses TRBV27 with TRBJ2-2; 11 bases map to TRBD1. Looked up from germline, CDR1 is MNHEY and CDR2 is SMNVEV (reference sequence). J lost 4 bases, V lost 4 bases, and 2 bases had no gene match. The CDR3 runs 15 residues. CDR3 amino acids: CASSWGQGGTGELFF. CDR3 DNA sequence: TGTGCCAGCAGTTGGGGACAGGGGGGCACCGGGGAGCTGTTTTTT.

This clone was counted only a few times. This chain connects TRBV30 to TRBJ1-1; D uncertain. V was pared by 4 bases and J by 0 bases, with 9 bases between. This CDR3 is built from 13 residues. Germline V gene data show CDR1 as GTSNPN and CDR2 as SVGIG (reference sequence). CDR3 sequence reads: CAWKFGMNTEAFF. For the CDR3, the DNA is TGTGCCTGGAAATTCGGTATGAACACTGAAGCTTTCTTT. Based on the CDR3 plus reference TRBV30 and TRBJ1-1, the full variable domain is SQTIHQWPATLVQPVGSPLSLECTVEGTSNPNLYWYRQAAGRGLQLLFYSVGIGQISSEVPQNLSASRPQDRQFILSSKKLLLSDSGFYLCAWKFGMNTEAFFGQGTRLTVV.

V usage is TRBV7-2 and J usage is TRBJ1-6; TRBD1 aligns across 10 bases. J was trimmed by 7 bases and V by 2 bases; bases with no gene match: 5. The CDR3 consists of 16 residues. Germline V gene sequence: CDR1 SGHTA, CDR2 FQGNSA. As DNA, the CDR3 is TGTGCCAGCAGCTTACGGCTGGGACAGGGGAATTCACCCCTCCACTTT. The encoded protein is CASSLRLGQGNSPLHF.